The clone carrying this T cell receptor (beta chain) was recorded only once. The data were obtained in a study of blood T cell repertoires in COVID-19. Across the study: Acute and convalescent COVID-19 specimens originated in the United States, Italy and Spain. T cells, B-cell-depleted T cells, or PBMCs provided the cDNA or gDNA that served as material.

Each participant's cohort was designated according to participant-reported clinical history. Per the study methods: The assay estimated nucleated cells by amplifying reference gene primers. The repertoire was sequenced with immunoSEQ multiplex PCR; TCRdb's copy has only in-frame clones and lacks some. V, J and clone size are taken as reported in that table, and D and trimming were inferred from the DNA itself. The sample contains around 250,000 clones, 80% to 90% of which appear only once. The CDR3 extends over 16 amino acids. The V gene's germline CDR1 is LNHNV and CDR2 YYDKDF (reference sequence). V lost 0 bases and J 6 bases, leaving 15 bases between the germline ends.

Sequencing used PBMCs or T cells enriched from blood (not recorded which). The genes are TRBV15 and TRBJ2-1; weak D call: TRBD1 (5 bases). The sequence derives from a man in his fifties or sixties who had been exposed to COVID-19. Written as DNA, the CDR3 is TGTGCCACCAGCAGAGATGCAGGGCCGCTGGCCAATGAGCAGTTCTTC. As protein: CATSRDAGPLANEQFF. Based on the CDR3 plus reference TRBV15 and TRBJ2-1, the full variable domain is DAMVIQNPRYQVTQFGKPVTLSCSQTLNHNVMYWYQQKSSQAPKLLFHYYDKDFNNEADTPDNFQSRRPNTSFCFLDIRSPGLGDTAMYLCATSRDAGPLANEQFFGPGTRLTVL.